The clone carrying this T cell receptor (beta chain) was found once. This entry comes from a study of T cell responses to AZD1222 COVID-19 vaccine. This CDR3 is 13 amino acids long. V lost 7 bases, J lost 7 bases, and 16 bases lay in between. Germline V gene lookup returns CDR1 MNHEY and CDR2 SVGAGI. The protocol was immunoSEQ multiplex PCR, while the TCRdb copy is restricted to in-frame clones and leaves out a portion. The table lists 150,000 or so clones, 80% to 95% of them singletons. The source was peripheral blood, collected on day 0 of MenACWY control vaccination. This receptor was taken from an adult in good health. This sequence joins TRBV6-5 and TRBJ1-2; D is perhaps TRBD1 (6 bases). CDR3 nucleotide sequence: TGTGCCAGCACCGAAGGGGGGGCCTTTGGCTACACCTTC. Its translation: CASTEGGAFGYTF.